These 19 T cell receptor beta chains were sequenced from one sample in a study of shared clonotypes between healthy human individuals. Clones were read by immunoSEQ multiplex PCR, and TCRdb kept only the in-frame ones, dropping some. The top ten hold about 1.5% of the sample, which has about 980,000 clones, approximately 80% seen once. The sequencing sample was made of memory CD4+ T cells sorted from blood. The subset is: CD45RA-negative fraction. Every receptor here comes from a man aged 18 to 35 in good health.

The chain employs TRBV28 and TRBJ1-3; no reliable D call. CDR1 MDHEN and CDR2 SYDVKM come from the germline V gene. V was shortened by 4 bases and J by 0 bases, with 10 bases between the two germline ends. The CDR3 loop spans 15 amino acids. The CDR3 loop reads CASSSRVTSGNTIYF. In DNA form, the CDR3 reads TGTGCCAGCAGTTCTCGGGTTACCTCTGGAAACACCATATATTTT.

This clone was counted a few times. The chain uses TRBV12-5 and TRBJ2-1; D might be TRBD2 (6 bases). The CDR3 is made up of 14 amino acids. The germline gives CDR1 LGHNT, CDR2 FRNRAP. Trimming removed 6 bases from V and 6 bases from J, with 15 bases in between. The CDR3, as DNA: TGTGCTAGTGGCACCGGGCTTAGCGGCAATGAGCAGTTCTTC. As protein: CASGTGLSGNEQFF.

The V and J genes are TRBV7-8 and TRBJ2-7; weak D call: TRBD1 (7 bases). The germline V and J ends were trimmed by 7 bases and 1 base, with 20 bases remaining between them. Germline V gene data show CDR1 as SGHVS and CDR2 as FQNEAQ. CDR3 length equals 16 residues. CDR3: CASTTGAGPLSYEQYF. CDR3 nucleotide sequence: TGTGCCAGCACCACAGGGGCGGGACCACTTTCCTACGAGCAGTACTTC.

This rearrangement joins TRBV16 to TRBJ1-5; the match to TRBD1 covers 9 bases. V lost 0 bases and J lost 4; bases outside the gene matches: 1. The CDR3 contains 15 residues. Looked up from germline, CDR1 is KGHSY and CDR2 is FQNENV. The CDR3 spells CASSQSGQGNQPQHF. CDR3 sequence (DNA): TGTGCCAGCAGCCAATCGGGACAGGGAAATCAGCCCCAGCATTTT.

The rearrangement links TRBV5-1 to TRBJ2-2; D gene unclear. V was clipped by 8 bases and J by 2 bases, with 13 bases between them. The germline gives CDR1 SGHRS, CDR2 YFSETQ. The CDR3 is made up of 14 amino acids. CDR3 coding DNA: TGCGCCAGTAGGATGACTTATAACACCGGGGAGCTGTTTTTT. Protein product: CASRMTYNTGELFF.

V usage is TRBV10-3 and J usage is TRBJ1-6; D remains ambiguous. Germline loops: CDR1 ENHRY, CDR2 SYGVKD. V was shortened by 7 bases and J by 5 bases, with 12 bases between the two germline ends. This CDR3 comprises 14 residues. The CDR3 nucleotides read TGTGCCATCACAGCGGATAAGAATAATTCACCCCTCCACTTT. Protein: CAITADKNNSPLHF.

This clone was counted only a few times. Other DNA sequences in this sample translate to the same CDR3. The J gene is TRBJ1-2, the V gene TRBV5-1; 7 bases map to TRBD1. After removal of 0 bases from V and 5 bases from J, the junction contained 1 base not matched to a gene. Germline V gives CDR1 SGHRS, CDR2 YFSETQ. The CDR3 runs 13 residues. The CDR3 nucleotides read TGCGCCAGCAGCTTGGAACAGGGGTATGGCTACACCTTC. Translated: CASSLEQGYGYTF.

The genes are TRBV5-6 and TRBJ2-5; tentatively, D is TRBD1 (6 bases). Germline V lookup: CDR1 SGHDT, CDR2 YYEEEE. V was trimmed by 4 bases and J by 5 bases, leaving 12 bases between them. The length of the CDR3 is 13 residues. The CDR3 spells CASSQGHLETQYF. CDR3 nucleotide sequence: TGTGCCAGCAGCCAGGGACATCTGGAGACCCAGTACTTC.

V is TRBV6-1 and J is TRBJ1-2; D call uncertain. Trimming removed 3 bases from V and 2 bases from J, with 10 bases in between. The germline V gene encodes CDR1 MNHNS and CDR2 SASEGT. The CDR3 extends over 14 amino acids. The CDR3 loop is CASSDLQLNYGYTF. The CDR3, as DNA: TGTGCCAGCAGTGACCTACAGCTAAACTATGGCTACACCTTC.

The chain combines TRBV28 with TRBJ2-7; 10 nucleotides agree with TRBD1. Unmatched junction bases numbered 13, after V lost 6 bases and J lost 11 bases. Per the germline V gene, CDR1 is MDHEN and CDR2 is SYDVKM. The CDR3 consists of 14 residues. In nucleotides, the CDR3 is TGTGCCAGCAGCAAGAAGCCGGGACAGGGGACCGAGTACTTC. It is translated as CASSKKPGQGTEYF.

The rearrangement uses TRBV6-9 and TRBJ1-1; 9 bases agree with TRBD1. V shed 7 bases and J 2 bases; nucleotides not matched to a gene: 11. CDR1 and CDR2 from the germline V gene are MNHGY and SVAAGI. The CDR3 consists of 16 residues. CDR3 amino acids: CASITTGGRTNTEAFF. CDR3 nucleotide sequence: TGTGCCAGCATCACGACAGGGGGTAGAACCAACACTGAAGCTTTCTTT.

The rearrangement joins TRBV7-9 to TRBJ2-5, with D possibly being TRBD2 (7 bases). Trimming stripped 3 bases from V and 7 bases from J, with 12 bases between. Germline V gene lookup returns CDR1 SEHNR and CDR2 FQNEAQ (reference sequence). This CDR3 spans 13 amino acids. The CDR3 DNA reads TGTGCCAGCAGCTTCGGACTAGGGGGGACCCAGTACTTC. Amino acids: CASSFGLGGTQYF.

This chain joins TRBV9 and TRBJ1-2, with 9 nucleotides matching TRBD1. Germline V gives CDR1 SGDLS, CDR2 YYNGEE. V was pared by 4 bases and J by 4 bases, with 5 bases of the junction left unmatched. The CDR3 consists of 14 residues. CDR3 in amino acids: CASSSGQGPYGYTF. The CDR3 DNA sequence: TGTGCCAGCAGCTCGGGACAGGGACCCTATGGCTACACCTTC.

Comment on this clone: The sample contains more than one DNA sequence encoding this CDR3. The chain has TRBV5-1 and TRBJ2-5, with TRBD1 matching over 7 bases. V trimming: 2 bases; J trimming: 5 bases; junction bases outside the gene matches: 3. Per germline, CDR1 SGHRS and CDR2 YFSETQ. The CDR3 sequence is 13 residues long. As DNA, the CDR3 is TGCGCCAGCAGCTTACAGGGGCAGGAGACCCAGTACTTC. Translation gives CASSLQGQETQYF.

The rearrangement uses TRBV9 and TRBJ2-1; 7 positions match TRBD2. CDR1 and CDR2 (germline): SGDLS, YYNGEE. Trimming cost V 4 bases and J 4 bases; bases outside gene matches: 11. CDR3 length: 16 amino acids. The CDR3 nucleotides read TGTGCCAGCAGCCCGAGGGAGGGAGGCTCTTACAATGAGCAGTTCTTC. Translation gives CASSPREGGSYNEQFF. The complete variable domain, with remaining parts taken from reference TRBV9 and TRBJ2-1, reads DSGVTQTPKHLITATGQRVTLRCSPRSGDLSVYWYQQSLDQGLQFLIQYYNGEERAKGNILERFSAQQFPDLHSELNLSSLELGDSALYFCASSPREGGSYNEQFFGPGTRLTVL.

This chain links TRBV19 with TRBJ2-4; possibly TRBD1 for D (6 bases). Germline V lookup: CDR1 LNHDA, CDR2 SQIVND (reference sequence). The CDR3 covers 13 residues. Trimming removed 6 bases at V and 7 bases at J, with 13 bases between. This chain's CDR3 is CASRGAATNIQYF. DNA for the CDR3: TGTGCCAGTAGGGGGGCGGCCACGAACATTCAGTACTTC. Supplemented by reference TRBV19 and TRBJ2-4, the full variable domain reads DGGITQSPKYLFRKEGQNVTLSCEQNLNHDAMYWYRQDPGQGLRLIYYSQIVNDFQKGDIAEGYSVSREKKESFPLTVTSAQKNPTAFYLCASRGAATNIQYFGAGTRLSVL.

The chain carries TRBV5-4 and TRBJ1-1, with 7 bases aligning to TRBD1. This CDR3 contains 14 residues. Germline V gene sequence: CDR1 SGHNT, CDR2 YYREEE (reference sequence). The J segment lost 1 base and the V segment lost 2 bases, leaving 2 bases of the junction unmatched. CDR3 region: CASSLQGRNTEAFF. The DNA of the CDR3 is TGTGCCAGCAGCTTACAGGGGCGGAACACTGAAGCTTTCTTT.

The CDR3 nucleotides read TGTGCCAGCAGTCCCGGGGGGTCTGGGGCCAACGTCCTGACTTTC. Translating it yields CASSPGGSGANVLTF. The rearrangement links TRBV2 to TRBJ2-6, with 7 bases fitting TRBD2. The V gene's germline CDR1 is SNHLY and CDR2 FYNNEI. The CDR3 totals 15 residues. Unmatched junction bases numbered 2, after V lost 5 bases and J lost 1 base.

The CDR3, as DNA: TGCAGCGTTGAAGATCCCGAGCGGAGCCACCAGTTCTTC. Translating gives CSVEDPERSHQFF. This chain uses TRBV29-1 with TRBJ2-1; possibly TRBD2 for D (5 bases). Per germline, CDR1 SQVTM and CDR2 ANQGSEA. The CDR3 is 13 residues long. The V gene lost 0 bases and the J gene lost 13 bases, with 16 bases spanning the gap.